A single sample is the source of the 2 T cell receptor beta chains below, sequenced in a study of cytomegalovirus exposure and HLA in healthy donors. Use of 60 Vbeta and 13 Jbeta primers characterized the PCR. Assay used: immunoSEQ multiplex PCR; TCRdb lists only in-frame clones, some missing. Counted here are 100,000 to 130,000 clones, 76% occurring once; the ten biggest clones make up less than 2.5%. The sequenced sample was PBMCs. The receptors originated from a man aged 18 to 30 in good health and CMV-seronegative.

Turning to this clone: The same CDR3 can be traced to other DNA sequences in this sample. The gene calls are TRBV7-3 and TRBJ2-5; D is perhaps TRBD1 (6 bases). CDR1 and CDR2 from the germline V gene are SGHTA and FQGTGA. Trimming pared 3 bases from V and 3 bases from J, leaving 8 bases between. The CDR3 sequence is 13 residues long. CDR3 region: CASSLRQEETQYF. The CDR3 DNA follows: TGTGCCAGCAGCTTGCGACAGGAAGAGACCCAGTACTTC.

The chain links TRBV5-1 to TRBJ1-1, with TRBD1 matching 10 bases. Trimming removed 4 bases from V and 0 bases from J; junction bases left unmatched: 6. Germline V CDR1 and CDR2: SGHRS, YFSETQ. The CDR3 is 16 amino acids. CDR3 in amino acids: CASSIRQGAVNTEAFF. CDR3 bases: TGCGCCAGCAGCATACGACAGGGGGCGGTGAACACTGAAGCTTTCTTT.